A single sample is the source of the 30 T cell receptor beta chains below, sequenced in a study of quantifying T cell responses using KT2 cells. Study information: RNA was reverse transcribed with TCR alpha and beta constant-region primers.

An oligo carrying a UMI was ligated to the cDNA 3' end. An equimolar mix of RC1.1 and RC1.2 primed the beta chain across TRBC1 and TRBC2. One entry per CDR3 protein results from TCRdb running MiXCR on the UMI-ligation and nested PCR reads. The sample carries some 50,000 distinct CDR3 sequences, around 10% recorded once. The specimen sequenced was PBMCs spiked with cells of the T cell clone KT2. These receptors all come from a human donor.

This clonotype was seen at least ten times. V is TRBV7-9 and J is TRBJ2-1; TRBD2 matches at 7 bases. The germline CDR1 and CDR2 sequences are SEHNR and FQNEAQ (reference sequence). The J segment lost 5 bases and the V segment lost 1 base, leaving 11 bases of the junction unmatched. This CDR3 has 17 amino acids. The CDR3 protein is CASSLVGLAADHNEQFF. The CDR3 region has the DNA TGTGCCAGCAGCTTAGTAGGGCTAGCGGCGGACCACAATGAGCAGTTCTTC.

This clonotype has only a few counts. The rearrangement links TRBV5-8 to TRBJ2-1; 14 bases are shared with TRBD2. Germline V gives CDR1 SGHTS, CDR2 YDEGEE. The V gene end was trimmed by 4 bases and the J gene end by 6 bases; junction bases not matched to a gene: 15. The CDR3 contains 19 residues. The CDR3: CASSPGRTSGGLGVNEQFF. The CDR3 coding sequence is TGTGCCAGCAGCCCCGGAAGGACTAGCGGGGGGCTGGGGGTCAATGAGCAGTTCTTC.

This chain links TRBV7-2 with TRBJ1-1; maybe TRBD1 (6 bases). This CDR3 is 13 amino acids long. The V gene's germline CDR1 is SGHTA and CDR2 FQGNSA. The germline V and J ends were trimmed by 6 bases and 6 bases, with 14 bases remaining between them. The CDR3 loop is CASRLTGIPEAFF. The CDR3 nucleotides read TGTGCCAGCAGGCTCACAGGGATACCTGAAGCTTTCTTT.

In the case of this clonotype: A read error may account for a junction end that differs from germline. The V gene is TRBV5-6, the J gene TRBJ1-2, with D perhaps TRBD1 (6 bases). The CDR3 is 12 residues long. The germline V gene encodes CDR1 SGHDT and CDR2 YYEEEE. The CDR3 DNA reads TGTGCCAGCAGCATAGGGGGGCTTGGCTACAACTTC. Translating it yields CASSIGGLGYNF. The full variable domain, with the rest looked up from reference TRBV5-6 and TRBJ1-2, is DAGVTQSPTHLIKTRGQQVTLRCSPKSGHDTVSWYQQALGQGPQFIFQYYEEEERQRGNFPDRFSGHQFPNYSSELNVNALLLGDSALYLCASSIGGLGYNFGSGTRLTVV.

This sequence joins TRBV27 and TRBJ2-3; TRBD1 is a possible D gene (6 bases). The germline CDR1 and CDR2 sequences are MNHEY and SMNVEV (reference sequence). Trimming cost V 1 base and J 6 bases, with 11 bases left between them. CDR3 length: 14 residues. CDR3 nucleotide sequence: TGTGCCAGCAGTTTATTAGGGCAGGGGGATACGCAGTATTTT. Translating it yields CASSLLGQGDTQYF.

This clonotype was counted a few times. The chain joins TRBV6-2 or TRBV6-3 to TRBJ2-7; no clear D. This CDR3 spans 13 amino acids. V was clipped by 0 bases and J by 5 bases, with 8 bases between them. The germline CDR1 and CDR2 sequences are MNHEY and SVGEGT. CDR3 coding DNA: TGTGCCAGCAGTTACTCGGACCTAAACGAGCAGTACTTC. Encoded protein: CASSYSDLNEQYF.

This clonotype was seen a handful of times. This chain links TRBV7-2 with TRBJ2-1; D remains unclear. The length of the CDR3 is 12 residues. In germline, CDR1 is SGHTA, CDR2 FQGNSA. Trimming removed 3 bases from V and 7 bases from J, with 7 bases in between. DNA of the CDR3: TGTGCCAGCAGCTTCAACCGAAATGAGCAGTTCTTC. It specifies CASSFNRNEQFF.

This clonotype has at least ten counts. V is TRBV7-3 and J is TRBJ2-1; 7 positions agree with TRBD1. Germline CDR1 reads SGHTA; CDR2 reads FQGTGA. V lost 0 bases and J lost 8; bases outside the gene matches: 7. This CDR3 has 15 amino acids. The CDR3 coding sequence is TGTGCCAGCAGCTTAACTAGCAGGGGGTTCGATGAGCAGTTCTTC. This translates into CASSLTSRGFDEQFF.

V is TRBV7-9 and J is TRBJ1-6; the D is unclear. From germline, CDR1 is SEHNR and CDR2 FQNEAQ (reference sequence). The CDR3 is 12 amino acids. V shed 5 bases and J shed 5 bases, with 4 bases lying between them. The chain's CDR3 is CASSLNNSPLHF. Here the CDR3 DNA reads TGTGCCAGCAGCCTGAATAATTCACCCCTCCACTTT.

Relative to its sample, this clonotype is medium-sized. The chain joins TRBV10-3 to TRBJ2-2, with D perhaps matching TRBD1 (5 bases). V was cut by 0 bases and J by 1 base, with 9 bases left in between. The germline V gene encodes CDR1 ENHRY and CDR2 SYGVKD. The CDR3 runs 16 residues. The CDR3 is CAISESPGQNTGELFF. The DNA for the CDR3 is TGTGCCATCAGTGAGTCCCCCGGACAGAACACCGGGGAGCTGTTTTTT.

This clonotype was counted only a few times. The chain recombines TRBV20-1 with TRBJ1-6; D is perhaps TRBD1 (5 bases). The CDR3 contains 13 residues. Per germline, CDR1 DFQATT and CDR2 SNEGSKA (reference sequence). V was cut by 3 bases and J by 6 bases, with 9 bases left in between. CDR3 amino acids: CSARGTSNSPLHF. The CDR3 DNA reads as TGCAGTGCTAGGGGGACTTCTAATTCACCCCTCCACTTT.

The rearrangement joins TRBV4-1 to TRBJ2-3; TRBD2 matches at 8 bases. Germline assignment: CDR1 MGHRA and CDR2 YSYEKL. CDR3 length equals 16 residues. The V gene end was trimmed by 1 base and the J gene end by 3 bases; junction bases not matched to a gene: 6. Here the CDR3 reads CASSQGRGARTDTQYF. The CDR3 DNA sequence: TGCGCCAGCAGCCAAGGGCGGGGGGCTCGTACAGATACGCAGTATTTT.

This clonotype was detected ten times or more. V gene TRBV29-1 combines with J gene TRBJ2-6, with a tentative D call TRBD1 (6 bases). Looked up from germline, CDR1 is SQVTM and CDR2 is ANQGSEA. Between the trimmed V and J ends, which lost 3 bases and 2 bases, there was a span of 14 bases. The CDR3 covers 16 residues. DNA for the CDR3: TGCAGCGTTGAGGGGGCAGGAGCACCTGGGGCCAACGTCCTGACTTTC. As protein: CSVEGAGAPGANVLTF. The full variable domain, with the rest looked up from reference TRBV29-1 and TRBJ2-6, is SAVISQKPSRDICQRGTSLTIQCQVDSQVTMMFWYRQQPGQSLTLIATANQGSEATYESGFVIDKFPISRPNLTFSTLTVSNMSPEDSSIYLCSVEGAGAPGANVLTFGAGSRLTVL.

This clonotype has only a few counts. The J gene is TRBJ1-5, the V gene TRBV20-1; possible D gene TRBD1, 5 bases. The V gene's germline CDR1 is DFQATT and CDR2 SNEGSKA (reference sequence). Deletions cut 5 bases from V and 4 bases from J, with 12 bases between. This CDR3 comprises 13 residues. CDR3 sequence (DNA): TGCAGTGCTTCCGGGGCTACTAATCAGCCCCAGCATTTT. This encodes CSASGATNQPQHF.

This chain connects TRBV27 to TRBJ2-3, with D perhaps given as TRBD1 or TRBD2 (5 bases each). Germline values: CDR1 MNHEY, CDR2 SMNVEV (reference sequence). CDR3 length: 20 amino acids. V shed 6 bases and J shed 5 bases, with 33 bases lying between them. The CDR3 loop is CASSPSPFSRDPSQGDTQYF. The DNA for the CDR3 is TGTGCCAGCAGCCCATCCCCCTTTTCCCGGGACCCGAGTCAGGGAGATACGCAGTATTTT.

The table lists this clonotype with many counts. The genes are TRBV12-3 or TRBV12-4 and TRBJ2-1, with 10 bases aligning to TRBD2. The CDR3 contains 15 residues. V lost 6 bases, J lost 5 bases, and 7 bases stayed unmatched. CDR3 DNA sequence: TGTGCCAGCAGACGCCAGCGGGGGGGCCACAATGAGCAGTTCTTC. This sequence encodes CASRRQRGGHNEQFF.

This clonotype was counted many times. The chain combines TRBV3-1 with TRBJ1-1, with a tentative D call TRBD1 (5 bases). The germline gives CDR1 LGHDT, CDR2 YNNKEL (reference sequence). The CDR3 has 13 amino acids. The V gene lost 1 base and the J gene lost 6 bases, with 9 bases spanning the gap. CDR3 protein: CASSQAGISEAFF. DNA of the CDR3: TGTGCCAGCAGCCAAGCAGGGATATCTGAAGCTTTCTTT.

The chain employs TRBV7-9 and TRBJ2-7; D tentatively fits TRBD1 or TRBD2 (5 bases each). Trimming pared 1 base from V and 7 bases from J, leaving 8 bases between. The CDR3 runs 12 residues. Germline CDR1 is SEHNR and CDR2 is FQNEAQ (reference sequence). The CDR3 reads CASSLGGGEQYF. The CDR3 bases are TGTGCCAGCAGCTTAGGGGGCGGGGAGCAGTACTTC.

The V and J genes are TRBV5-6 and TRBJ2-6, with TRBD1 as a possible D gene (5 bases). From germline, CDR1 is SGHDT and CDR2 YYEEEE. This CDR3 region has 16 residues. Between the trimmed V and J ends, which lost 0 bases and 6 bases, there was a span of 13 bases. The CDR3 loop is CASSLVVGHTANVLTF. For the CDR3, the DNA is TGTGCCAGCAGCTTGGTTGTGGGGCACACGGCCAACGTCCTGACTTTC.

This chain uses TRBV7-8 with TRBJ2-4; perhaps TRBD1 as D (6 bases). Germline CDR1 SGHVS, CDR2 FQNEAQ. The V end lost 5 bases, the J end lost 7 bases, and 24 bases lay between the germline ends. The CDR3 consists of 17 residues. CDR3 region: CASSRPRQAPQENIQYF. Written as DNA, the CDR3 is TGTGCCAGCAGCCGCCCCCGACAGGCCCCCCAGGAGAACATTCAGTACTTC.

Points on this clonotype: This may stem from a read error, because a much larger clone lies one nucleotide away. This chain links TRBV11-2 with TRBJ1-6, with D unclear. CDR1 SGHAT and CDR2 FQNNGV come from the germline V gene. The CDR3 contains 15 residues. The CDR3 DNA is TGTGCCAGCAGCCGCGAAAGACTCCTTAATTCACCCCTCAACTTT. Residues: CASSRERLLNSPLNF.

The chain combines TRBV11-2 with TRBJ1-1; D gene ambiguous. CDR1 is SGHAT, CDR2 FQNNGV, per germline. The CDR3 is made up of 13 amino acids. V was cut by 5 bases and J by 3 bases, with 10 bases left in between. This CDR3 reads CASSTYSDTEAFF. The CDR3 nucleotides are TGTGCCAGCAGCACTTATTCTGACACTGAAGCTTTCTTT.

This clonotype showed up just once. J is TRBJ2-2 and V is TRBV7-2; 8 bases are shared with TRBD1. The CDR3 totals 15 residues. Unmatched junction bases numbered 6, after V lost 4 bases and J lost 5 bases. The germline V gene has CDR1 SGHTA and CDR2 FQGNSA. The CDR3 loop is CASSSDRGGTGELFF. The CDR3 DNA reads as TGTGCCAGCAGCTCCGACAGGGGAGGAACCGGGGAGCTGTTTTTT. The whole variable domain, remainder taken from reference TRBV7-2 and TRBJ2-2, is GAGVSQSPSNKVTEKGKDVELRCDPISGHTALYWYRQSLGQGLEFLIYFQGNSAPDKSGLPSDRFSAERTGGSVSTLTIQRTQQEDSAVYLCASSSDRGGTGELFFGEGSRLTVL.

This sequence joins TRBV6-2 or TRBV6-3 and TRBJ1-2; 9 bases align to TRBD1. The CDR3 runs 15 residues. V shed 6 bases, J shed 0 bases, and the junction held 5 bases outside the gene matches. Germline V gene data show CDR1 as MNHEY and CDR2 as SVGEGT. In DNA form, the CDR3 reads TGTGCCAGCAGCACCGGGACAGGGACTAACTATGGCTACACCTTC. It codes for CASSTGTGTNYGYTF.

This clonotype was observed a few times. The rearrangement joins TRBV7-2 to TRBJ2-5; D tentatively reads TRBD1 or TRBD2 (5 bases each). The V and J ends lost 7 bases and 6 bases respectively, with 24 bases between them. CDR3 size: 16 residues. Per germline, CDR1 SGHTA and CDR2 FQGNSA. The CDR3 is CASTSPDKGAGKTQYF. The CDR3 bases are TGTGCCAGCACCTCTCCGGACAAAGGGGCCGGGAAGACCCAGTACTTC.

This clonotype was seen a handful of times. V usage is TRBV11-2 and J usage is TRBJ1-5; the D is unclear. Deletions cut 0 bases from V and 7 bases from J, with 7 bases between. Looked up from germline, CDR1 is SGHAT and CDR2 is FQNNGV. The CDR3 totals 13 residues. The CDR3 DNA is TGTGCCAGCAGCTTAGACCAGACCCAGCCCCAGCATTTT. It is translated as CASSLDQTQPQHF.

This chain connects TRBV12-3 or TRBV12-4 to TRBJ1-5, with TRBD1 matching 7 bases. Trimming at V came to 1 base and at J to 5 bases, leaving 2 bases not matched to a gene. This CDR3 has 14 amino acids. CDR3 sequence (DNA): TGTGCCAGCAGTTTAGGGACAGGCGATCAGCCCCAGCATTTT. The encoded protein is CASSLGTGDQPQHF.

This chain links TRBV6-2 or TRBV6-3 with TRBJ2-3, with a possible D match to TRBD1 (5 bases). CDR3 length: 15 amino acids. Germline assignment: CDR1 MNHEY and CDR2 SVGEGT. V lost 6 bases, J lost 0 bases, and 13 bases lay in between. The CDR3 region has the DNA TGTGCCAGCAGGGATCAGGGAATTAGCACAGATACGCAGTATTTT. This gives the protein CASRDQGISTDTQYF.

There are many counts of this clonotype. This chain links TRBV7-3 with TRBJ2-3, with TRBD2 matching 11 bases. Germline CDR1 SGHTA, CDR2 FQGTGA. With 1 base clipped from V and 10 bases from J, the junction kept 16 bases outside the gene matches. The CDR3 is 18 residues long. CDR3 coding DNA: TGTGCCAGCAGCTTAATCCCCACTAGCGGGAGCAAAGGGTCGGCGCAGTATTTT. This codes for CASSLIPTSGSKGSAQYF.

This sequence joins TRBV11-2 and TRBJ2-3; 9 bases fit TRBD2. J was trimmed by 4 bases and V by 5 bases; bases with no gene match: 4. The CDR3 runs to 14 residues. Germline V CDR1 and CDR2: SGHAT, FQNNGV. The DNA for the CDR3 is TGTGCCAGCAGCAAGGGACTAGCTGCAGATACGCAGTATTTT. Its translation: CASSKGLAADTQYF.